This T cell receptor (beta chain) was recorded in a study of blood T cell repertoires in COVID-19 (dated by TCRdb to the early 2020s). For the wider study: The collaborator samples originated in the United States, Italy and Spain and spanned the acute and convalescent phases of COVID-19. The prospective study material was composed of cDNA or gDNA derived from T cells, B-cell-depleted T cells, or PBMCs. Deeply sampled blood TCRbeta repertoires from subjects exposed to, actively infected with, or recovered from COVID-19 were included in the dataset. A freely available public database, intended as a resource for researchers studying the immune response to SARS-CoV-2, is where the repertoires were released. The samples were drawn from the first 160 participants of the ongoing ImmuneRACE study and from 1,254 subjects provided by 6 global collaborators. The sample metadata nearly always contained a de-identified subject ID, COVID-19 status, age in years and sex. Where available, HLA class I and class II types were obtained from metadata supplied by the sample provider rather than from assay-based typing. Study-wide findings and limitations: The quantity of clinical and demographic metadata differed by source and by participant and was supplied without curation.

Including cysteine and phenylalanine, the CDR3 has 17 amino acids. The entry retains the CDR3 DNA only, 51 bases that are in frame from base 1. Between the V and J ends, shortened by 3 bases and 1 base respectively, the junction contains 19 bases. The germline V gene (reference sequence) sets CDR1 to LNHDA and CDR2 to SQIVND. TCRbeta CDR3 regions were amplified from genomic DNA using the immunoSEQ Assay, a bias-controlled multiplex PCR. On the study's bioinformatics: The number of nucleated cells in each sample was estimated by amplification of reference gene primers within the assay. Sequence reads were collapsed and filtered to measure the absolute abundance of every unique TCRbeta CDR3 rearrangement. For each sample, productive Simpson clonality was calculated as the square root of Simpson's diversity index across productive rearrangements. TCRdb took over this immuneACCESS table, retaining in-frame rearrangements with V and J assigned. Such tables are incomplete; in checked studies, under half of the missing clones stem from an unresolved V gene, and the remainder is unexplained. Clone size and V and J calls were adopted from that table, with D and trimming inferred from the DNA. The sample includes 200,000 to 300,000 clones, with around four fifths observed a single time. Jointly, the top ten make up roughly 30% of the sample.

In regard to this clone: What antigen it recognizes has not been identified. Base quality data are lacking; no much larger clone is found one base away.

Whole blood was collected in K2EDTA tubes by collaborating institutions according to the institutions' own protocols. For TCRbeta analysis, collaborator samples were shipped as frozen whole blood, as isolated PBMCs, or as DNA extracted from either sample type. The sample was peripheral blood. The rearrangement combines TRBV19 with TRBJ2-7; a weak D assignment points to TRBD2 (6 bases agree). This receptor was taken from a man aged 40-49 years with acute or convalescent COVID-19. CDR3 region: CASSIFGGASVSYEQYF. The sequenced DNA: TGTGCCAGTAGTATCTTCGGTGGGGCTAGCGTTTCCTACGAGCAGTACTTC.